These 21 T cell receptor beta chains were sequenced from one sample in a study of T cell repertoires in cytomegalovirus infection (dated by TCRdb to about 2019). Taken with the paper, the label for treatment or condition translates to: in vitro stimulation with specific CMV peptide epitopes to enrich CMV-specific T cells. No antigens are known for them. The sample was run on an Illumina HiSeq 1500. TCRdb passed the public sequencing reads through fastp at Q25 and MiXCR, retaining productive beta sequences. Each CDR3 protein appears once, grouped with its most common genes and DNA. This sample is represented by around 900,000 distinct CDR3 sequences; 31% of them were singletons. Of the sample, about an eighth is held by the ten largest clones. Sequenced here: cultured CD8+ T cells from PBMCs, sampled from culture after CMV antigen stimulation. These receptors originate from a human donor in good health (CMV status not recorded). Some clones in this sample may be carry-over from other donors' samples.

This chain uses TRBV6-5 with TRBJ1-1; D not resolved. Trimming stripped 0 bases from V and 4 bases from J, with 15 bases between. The CDR3 totals 16 residues. CDR1 is MNHEY, CDR2 SVGAGI, per germline. The CDR3 spells CASSYSLSRLATEAFF. For the CDR3, the DNA is TGTGCCAGCAGTTACTCCCTCTCCCGACTGGCCACTGAAGCTTTCTTT.

This chain links TRBV12-3 or TRBV12-4 with TRBJ2-2; 9 bases agree with TRBD1. V shed 3 bases, J shed 6 bases, and the junction held 11 bases outside the gene matches. The CDR3 covers 17 residues. CDR3 nucleotide sequence: TGTGCCAGCAGTTTTTCCCTCGGGGACAGGGCTTCCGGGGAGCTGTTTTTT. Translating gives CASSFSLGDRASGELFF.

This clonotype was recorded only once. The chain has TRBV29-1 and TRBJ2-1, with D perhaps TRBD1 or TRBD2 (5 bases each). Trimming stripped 5 bases from V and 7 bases from J, with 24 bases between. The CDR3 length is 16 residues. The germline V gene has CDR1 SQVTM and CDR2 ANQGSEA. The CDR3 sequence: CSVPSLDAGWGNEQFF. For the CDR3, the DNA is TGCAGCGTTCCTTCCCTTGACGCCGGGTGGGGGAATGAGCAGTTCTTC.

This clonotype showed up many times. V and J are TRBV7-2 and TRBJ1-1; no reliable D call. The CDR3 sequence is 14 residues long. Germline V gives CDR1 SGHTA, CDR2 FQGNSA. Trimming took 2 bases from V and 0 from J, leaving 7 bases between them. The CDR3 DNA follows: TGTGCCAGCAGCTTATGGGATCTGAACACTGAAGCTTTCTTT. As protein: CASSLWDLNTEAFF.

There are a few counts of this clonotype. The chain combines TRBV5-4 with TRBJ1-2; D is possibly TRBD1 (5 bases). The germline V and J ends were trimmed by 4 bases and 5 bases, with 15 bases remaining between them. Germline values: CDR1 SGHNT, CDR2 YYREEE (reference sequence). CDR3 length: 14 amino acids. CDR3 loop: CASSTQGGGYGYTF. In DNA form, the CDR3 reads TGTGCCAGCAGCACGCAGGGAGGAGGATATGGCTACACCTTC.

This clonotype was recorded once. The chain couples TRBV29-1 to TRBJ2-7; 8 nucleotides align to TRBD1. V lost 7 bases and J lost 4; bases outside the gene matches: 6. CDR3 length: 12 amino acids. Per the germline V gene, CDR1 is SQVTM and CDR2 is ANQGSEA. The CDR3 is CSGRTGSYEQYF. The CDR3 DNA sequence: TGCAGCGGGCGGACAGGGAGTTACGAGCAGTACTTC.

The count of this clonotype is one. V usage is TRBV12-3 or TRBV12-4 and J usage is TRBJ1-2; 8 bases map to TRBD1. This CDR3 is 12 amino acids long. V gave up 8 bases and J gave up 8 bases; unmatched junction bases: 7. The CDR3 DNA reads TGTGCCAGCCTTACAGGGGGATACGGCTACACCTTC. Its translation: CASLTGGYGYTF.

The CDR3 loop is CASSGPAGNEQFF. CDR3 DNA sequence: TGTGCCAGCAGCGGACCCGCCGGGAATGAGCAGTTCTTC. The chain recombines TRBV27 with TRBJ2-1; the D is unclear. The CDR3 extends over 13 amino acids. V lost 6 bases and J 7 bases, leaving 13 bases between the germline ends. Germline V gene sequence: CDR1 MNHEY, CDR2 SMNVEV (reference sequence).

The V call is TRBV7-8, the J call TRBJ2-7; 8 bases agree with TRBD1. This CDR3 comprises 15 residues. V gave up 5 bases and J gave up 4 bases; unmatched junction bases: 10. Germline assignment: CDR1 SGHVS and CDR2 FQNEAQ. The chain's CDR3 is CASSPGTGTLYEQYV. CDR3 coding DNA: TGTGCCAGCAGCCCGGGGACAGGAACCCTGTACGAGCAGTACGTC.

This clonotype was observed a few times. This rearrangement joins TRBV6-1 to TRBJ2-5; D might be TRBD2 (5 bases). Germline CDR1 MNHNS, CDR2 SASEGT. V shed 5 bases and J shed 14 bases, with 21 bases lying between them. This CDR3 is 13 amino acids long. CDR3 DNA sequence: TGTGCCAGCAGTCAACACTTTAGCGAGGAATTTTACTTC. Its protein is CASSQHFSEEFYF.

V usage is TRBV7-2 and J usage is TRBJ1-5; D gene unclear. Germline CDR1 is SGHTA and CDR2 is FQGNSA. The CDR3 runs to 14 residues. The V gene lost 1 base and the J gene lost 3 bases, with 7 bases spanning the gap. Written as DNA, the CDR3 is TGTGCCAGCAGCTTAGTCTGGGACAATCAGCCCCAGCATTTT. Encoded protein: CASSLVWDNQPQHF. Using reference TRBV7-2 and TRBJ1-5 for the parts outside the CDR3, the full variable domain is GAGVSQSPSNKVTEKGKDVELRCDPISGHTALYWYRQSLGQGLEFLIYFQGNSAPDKSGLPSDRFSAERTGGSVSTLTIQRTQQEDSAVYLCASSLVWDNQPQHFGDGTRLSIL.

This clonotype was detected only once. The DNA of the CDR3 is TGTGCCAGCAGCCCGGGACTAGCCCTCACAGATACGCAGTATTTT. It codes for CASSPGLALTDTQYF. The chain employs TRBV5-5 and TRBJ2-3; the match to TRBD2 covers 9 bases. V lost 4 bases, J lost 2 bases, and 5 bases stayed unmatched. Germline CDR1 reads SGHKS; CDR2 reads YYEKEE (reference sequence). The CDR3 has 15 residues.

In its sample, this clonotype was seen a few times. This rearrangement joins TRBV6-5 to TRBJ2-1; D unresolved. CDR1 and CDR2 (germline): MNHEY, SVGAGI. This CDR3 has 13 residues. V dropped 3 bases and J dropped 8 bases, with 11 bases sitting between them. The CDR3 loop is CASSYAWVHEQFF. The CDR3 nucleotides are TGTGCCAGCAGTTATGCTTGGGTCCATGAGCAGTTCTTC.

This clonotype occurred many times. This chain uses TRBV7-8 with TRBJ1-1, with D possibly being TRBD1 (6 bases). The CDR3 runs to 12 residues. Germline V lookup: CDR1 SGHVS, CDR2 FQNEAQ. V lost 8 bases and J 4 bases, leaving 11 bases between the germline ends. The CDR3 DNA reads TGTGCCAGCCTCATCAGGGGCACTGAAGCTTTCTTT. It specifies CASLIRGTEAFF.

The chain joins TRBV28 to TRBJ1-1, with D maybe TRBD1 (5 bases). The CDR3 consists of 12 residues. CDR1 is MDHEN, CDR2 SYDVKM, per germline. The germline V and J ends were trimmed by 3 bases and 11 bases, with 13 bases remaining between them. The CDR3 DNA follows: TGTGCCAGCAGTTTGCCCCGGGGCGCTGCTTTCTTT. Amino acids: CASSLPRGAAFF.

This clonotype showed up just a few times. This CDR3 is CASSPWSDSTEAFF. Written as DNA, the CDR3 is TGTGCCAGCAGTCCCTGGTCGGACAGCACTGAAGCTTTCTTT. This chain uses TRBV12-3 or TRBV12-4 with TRBJ1-1; D is possibly TRBD1 (6 bases). V was clipped by 5 bases and J by 4 bases, with 14 bases between them. The length of the CDR3 is 14 residues.

Only a few counts were recorded for this clonotype. The chain combines TRBV7-6 with TRBJ2-5; D unresolved. V was trimmed by 3 bases and J by 7 bases, leaving 6 bases between them. From germline, CDR1 is SGHVS and CDR2 FNYEAQ. This CDR3 comprises 11 residues. CDR3 sequence (DNA): TGTGCCAGCAGCTTCGTTGGGACCCAGTACTTC. This encodes CASSFVGTQYF. Based on the CDR3 plus reference TRBV7-6 and TRBJ2-5, the full variable domain is GAGVSQSPRYKVTKRGQDVALRCDPISGHVSLYWYRQALGQGPEFLTYFNYEAQQDKSGLPNDRFSAERPEGSISTLTIQRTEQRDSAMYRCASSFVGTQYFGPGTRLLVL.

J is TRBJ2-7 and V is TRBV7-4; no firm D call. V was shortened by 4 bases and J by 12 bases, with 7 bases between the two germline ends. This CDR3 has 9 amino acids. Germline CDR1 and CDR2: SGHVT and SQSDAQ. CDR3 DNA: TGTGCCAGCAGCTCCGAGATGTACTTC. Its translation is CASSSEMYF.

This clonotype was picked up a small number of times. The chain combines TRBV7-6 with TRBJ2-7; possible D gene TRBD1, 5 bases. Germline V gene lookup returns CDR1 SGHVS and CDR2 FNYEAQ. The CDR3 totals 15 residues. V was pared by 5 bases and J by 5 bases, with 19 bases between. CDR3 loop: CASSRTTAGRNEQYV. DNA of the CDR3: TGTGCCAGCAGCCGGACAACGGCAGGGCGCAACGAGCAGTACGTC.

With regard to this clonotype: The junction departs from germline at one end; a sequencing error may be responsible. The rearrangement links TRBV6-2 or TRBV6-3 to TRBJ2-1; 12 nucleotides align to TRBD2. Germline V gene lookup returns CDR1 MNHEY and CDR2 SVGEGT. The CDR3 sequence is 16 residues long. The CDR3: CVSSPTSGSYYNEQFF. The CDR3 DNA is TGTGTCAGCAGTCCGACTAGCGGGAGCTACTACAATGAGCAGTTCTTC.

The chain combines TRBV2 with TRBJ2-7; D is ambiguous. Per the germline V gene, CDR1 is SNHLY and CDR2 is FYNNEI. V lost 8 bases to trimming and J lost 5 bases, with 10 bases between them. The CDR3 sequence is 11 residues long. In DNA, the CDR3 is TGTGCCAGCTTAGGCGGAGACGAGCAGTACTTC. This sequence encodes CASLGGDEQYF.